These 32 T cell receptor beta chains were sequenced from one sample in a study of identical twins. One entry per CDR3 protein, called by TCRdb with MiXCR from the 5' RACE reads. The top ten clones hold around 9% of a sample with about 250,000 distinct CDR3 sequences, about 14% of them seen once. Sequenced sample: memory (CD45RO+) T cells sorted from blood. The receptors come from a woman aged 18-29 years in good health.

V is TRBV20-1 and J is TRBJ2-1; TRBD2 is a possible D gene (6 bases). The CDR3 has 16 amino acids. Trimming removed 3 bases from V and 0 bases from J, with 15 bases in between. CDR1 and CDR2 from the germline V gene are DFQATT and SNEGSKA (reference sequence). CDR3 nucleotides: TGCAGTGCTAGCTTCGCCCTCGGGGGCTCCTACAATGAGCAGTTCTTC. Its protein product is CSASFALGGSYNEQFF.

At least ten counts were recorded for this clonotype. The J gene is TRBJ1-2, the V gene TRBV7-9, with D unresolved. With 5 bases removed from V and 8 bases from J, the gap between germline ends came to 15 bases. CDR3 length equals 13 residues. Looked up from germline, CDR1 is SEHNR and CDR2 is FQNEAQ (reference sequence). CDR3 sequence: CASSPREGRGYTF. The CDR3 nucleotides read TGTGCCAGCAGCCCCCGGGAGGGTAGGGGCTACACCTTC.

This clonotype has a handful of counts. The chain carries TRBV10-2 and TRBJ2-1; D could derive from TRBD1 or TRBD2 (5 bases each). The CDR3 has 17 residues. V was trimmed by 6 bases and J by 4 bases, leaving 22 bases between them. CDR1 is WSHSY, CDR2 SAAADI, per germline. CDR3 sequence: CASSPSSGAGRYNEQFF. Here the CDR3 DNA reads TGCGCCAGCAGCCCCTCCTCCGGGGCGGGCCGTTACAATGAGCAGTTCTTC.

In its sample, this clonotype was seen a few times. The CDR3 nucleotides are TGTGCCAGCAGCTTAGATTCGAGTCAGCCCCAGCATTTT. The encoded protein is CASSLDSSQPQHF. The rearrangement uses TRBV11-3 and TRBJ1-5; no firm D call. The V and J ends lost 0 bases and 6 bases respectively, with 6 bases between them. The CDR3 contains 13 residues. The germline gives CDR1 SGHNT, CDR2 YENEEA.

This clonotype was observed a few times. This sequence joins TRBV6-1 and TRBJ2-2, with D tentatively TRBD1 (6 bases). With 6 bases removed from V and 2 bases from J, the gap between germline ends came to 7 bases. Germline V gene sequence: CDR1 MNHNS, CDR2 SASEGT. The CDR3 is 13 residues long. CDR3 in amino acids: CASRQGNTGELFF. In nucleotides, the CDR3 is TGTGCCAGCAGACAGGGAAACACCGGGGAGCTGTTTTTT.

The V gene is TRBV3-1, the J gene TRBJ1-1, with D perhaps matching TRBD1 (5 bases). The CDR3 extends over 13 amino acids. Germline values: CDR1 LGHDT, CDR2 YNNKEL (reference sequence). With 0 bases removed from V and 6 bases from J, the gap between germline ends came to 8 bases. CDR3: CASSQDPGSEAFF. The CDR3 DNA follows: TGTGCCAGCAGCCAAGATCCAGGGTCTGAAGCTTTCTTT.

The chain has TRBV10-3 and TRBJ2-1; the D gene is possibly TRBD2 (5 bases). V lost 2 bases and J lost 9, with 11 bases in between. This CDR3 has 13 amino acids. Germline V CDR1 and CDR2: ENHRY, SYGVKD. The CDR3 DNA follows: TGTGCCATCAGTGAGGGACTTAGAGGTGAGCAGTTCTTC. It is translated as CAISEGLRGEQFF.

A few counts support this clonotype. This rearrangement joins TRBV5-6 to TRBJ1-6; D is perhaps TRBD1 (5 bases). V lost 2 bases to trimming and J lost 5 bases, with 17 bases between them. The CDR3 loop spans 17 amino acids. From germline, CDR1 is SGHDT and CDR2 YYEEEE. CDR3 sequence: CASSFLSRGDHNSPLHF. In DNA, the CDR3 is TGTGCCAGCAGCTTTTTGTCAAGAGGGGACCATAATTCACCCCTCCACTTT. Combining the CDR3 with reference TRBV5-6 and TRBJ1-6 gives the whole variable domain DAGVTQSPTHLIKTRGQQVTLRCSPKSGHDTVSWYQQALGQGPQFIFQYYEEEERQRGNFPDRFSGHQFPNYSSELNVNALLLGDSALYLCASSFLSRGDHNSPLHFGNGTRLTVT.

There are a few counts of this clonotype. The chain uses TRBV20-1 and TRBJ2-1; 10 bases match TRBD2. Germline CDR1 reads DFQATT; CDR2 reads SNEGSKA (reference sequence). V lost 3 bases, J lost 2 bases, and 7 bases stayed unmatched. This CDR3 is 16 amino acids long. The CDR3 DNA reads as TGCAGTGCTAGGGTGGCTAGCGGGGGCCCCTACAATGAGCAGTTCTTC. This encodes CSARVASGGPYNEQFF.

This clonotype has a count of ten or more. The chain has TRBV12-3 or TRBV12-4 and TRBJ2-1, with 9 bases identical to TRBD1. J was trimmed by 6 bases and V by 5 bases; bases with no gene match: 8. The CDR3 covers 15 residues. The DNA for the CDR3 is TGTGCCAGCAGTCCCGGGACAGGGCTGCCCAATGAGCAGTTCTTC. It specifies CASSPGTGLPNEQFF.

This clonotype was observed a handful of times. The V call is TRBV20-1, the J call TRBJ1-1; D unclear. The V and J ends lost 6 bases and 1 base respectively, with 12 bases between them. CDR1 is DFQATT and CDR2 is SNEGSKA in the germline V gene (reference sequence). CDR3 size: 13 residues. In nucleotides, the CDR3 is TGCAGTGCCCTCTTTCACGCGAACACTGAAGCTTTCTTT. Residues: CSALFHANTEAFF.

This clonotype was counted only a few times. V is TRBV7-2 and J is TRBJ2-7, with TRBD2 as a possible D gene (6 bases). The CDR3 loop spans 14 amino acids. Germline CDR1 is SGHTA and CDR2 is FQGNSA. Trimming took 0 bases from V and 6 from J, leaving 12 bases between them. The CDR3 here is CASSLAGGEGEQYF. DNA for the CDR3: TGTGCCAGCAGCTTAGCGGGGGGAGAGGGCGAGCAGTACTTC.

This clonotype was counted at least ten times. CDR3 nucleotides: TGTGCCAGCAGTCCGGACAGGTCCGGACCCCTCCACTTT. As protein: CASSPDRSGPLHF. J is TRBJ1-6 and V is TRBV5-6; 7 bases align to TRBD1. V shed 5 bases, J shed 12 bases, and the junction held 8 bases outside the gene matches. There are 13 residues in the CDR3. Germline V lookup: CDR1 SGHDT, CDR2 YYEEEE.

This clonotype is categorized as medium-sized. This rearrangement joins TRBV12-3 or TRBV12-4 to TRBJ1-5, with 7 bases fitting TRBD1. The CDR3 length is 12 residues. J gave up 13 bases and V 6 bases, and 9 bases lay outside the gene matches. The CDR3 spells CASSRGTESQHF. CDR3 in DNA: TGTGCCAGCAGCCGAGGGACAGAATCTCAGCATTTT.

The chain recombines TRBV5-1 with TRBJ2-3, with D unclear. The CDR3 length is 14 residues. Germline V gene lookup returns CDR1 SGHRS and CDR2 YFSETQ. V gave up 3 bases and J gave up 1 base, with 9 bases separating them. Here the CDR3 DNA reads TGCGCCAGCAGCTCCCCTATTCGCACAGATACGCAGTATTTT. The encoded protein is CASSSPIRTDTQYF.

This clonotype was found many times. The chain couples TRBV12-3 or TRBV12-4 to TRBJ2-7; the D is unclear. This CDR3 contains 12 residues. Trimming removed 2 bases from V and 9 bases from J, with 11 bases in between. CDR3 sequence (DNA): TGTGCCAGCAGTTTATCTGCTAAGGTGCAGTACTTC. Translating gives CASSLSAKVQYF.

As for this clonotype: A read error may account for a junction end that differs from germline. The chain is built from TRBV7-2 and TRBJ2-3; TRBD2 aligns across 8 bases. The CDR3 spans 14 residues. Germline V gene data show CDR1 as SGHTA and CDR2 as FQGNSA. For the CDR3, the DNA is TGTGCCAGCAGCCTAGCGGGCTTCACAGATACGCAGTATTTT. Translating it yields CASSLAGFTDTQYF. Complete variable domain (other parts from reference TRBV7-2 and TRBJ2-3): GAGVSQSPSNKVTEKGKDVELRCDPISGHTALYWYRQSLGQGLEFLIYFQGNSAPDKSGLPSDRFSAERTGGSVSTLTIQRTQQEDSAVYLCASSLAGFTDTQYFGPGTRLTVL.

This clonotype occurred a few times. The chain combines TRBV20-1 with TRBJ2-7, with 7 bases lining up with TRBD2. CDR3 length equals 14 residues. Germline CDR1 DFQATT, CDR2 SNEGSKA (reference sequence). The J segment lost 6 bases and the V segment lost 6 bases, leaving 14 bases of the junction unmatched. The CDR3 here is CSAVTSDRPLEQYF. CDR3 DNA: TGCAGTGCCGTTACTAGCGACCGGCCCCTCGAGCAGTACTTC.

The chain has TRBV2 and TRBJ2-5; TRBD2 matches 10 bases. Germline-derived CDR1 and CDR2 are SNHLY and FYNNEI. J gave up 4 bases and V 3 bases, and 5 bases lay outside the gene matches. The CDR3 loop spans 15 amino acids. The CDR3 DNA sequence: TGTGCCAGCAGTGACCGGGTAGCGGGGGGAGAGACCCAGTACTTC. Protein product: CASSDRVAGGETQYF. Using reference TRBV2 and TRBJ2-5 for the parts outside the CDR3, the full variable domain is EPEVTQTPSHQVTQMGQEVILRCVPISNHLYFYWYRQILGQKVEFLVSFYNNEISEKSEIFDDQFSVERPDGSNFTLKIRSTKLEDSAMYFCASSDRVAGGETQYFGPGTRLLVL.

This clonotype was seen many times. This chain connects TRBV27 to TRBJ1-5; D unclear. CDR3 length: 15 residues. V gave up 5 bases and J gave up 2 bases, with 13 bases separating them. CDR1 and CDR2 from the germline V gene are MNHEY and SMNVEV (reference sequence). The CDR3 spells CASSATLRGNQPQHF. As DNA, the CDR3 is TGTGCCAGCAGTGCTACATTGAGGGGCAATCAGCCCCAGCATTTT.

This clonotype was detected many times. The V call is TRBV12-3 or TRBV12-4, the J call TRBJ1-1; D is undetermined. Trimming cost V 5 bases and J 4 bases, with 5 bases left between them. The CDR3 has 11 residues. In nucleotides, the CDR3 is TGTGCCAGCAGTCGAGGCACTGAAGCTTTCTTT. Protein product: CASSRGTEAFF.

This sequence joins TRBV11-2 and TRBJ2-1; D unclear. Per the germline V gene, CDR1 is SGHAT and CDR2 is FQNNGV. V was cut by 5 bases and J by 11 bases, with 10 bases left in between. This CDR3 region has 11 residues. CDR3 region: CASSATPQQFF. CDR3 DNA sequence: TGTGCCAGCAGCGCCACTCCTCAGCAGTTCTTC.

This clonotype was detected only a few times. The chain combines TRBV20-1 with TRBJ2-7; D may be TRBD2 (6 bases). In germline, CDR1 is DFQATT, CDR2 SNEGSKA (reference sequence). The V and J ends lost 0 bases and 2 bases respectively, with 11 bases between them. The length of the CDR3 is 14 residues. The CDR3 reads CSARDIGSPYEQYF. DNA for the CDR3: TGCAGTGCTAGAGATATCGGGAGCCCCTACGAGCAGTACTTC.

The chain has TRBV29-1 and TRBJ2-7; TRBD2 matches 8 bases. The CDR3 consists of 14 residues. CDR1 is SQVTM, CDR2 ANQGSEA, per germline. V was clipped by 8 bases and J by 6 bases; unmatched bases: 15. For the CDR3, the DNA is TGCAGCATCCGGGGGGGACATCAACACTCCGAGCAGTACTTC. Protein product: CSIRGGHQHSEQYF.

This clonotype was observed a handful of times. CDR3 bases: TGTGCCAGCAGTCATAGGGACAGGGCCTCTGGGGGCTCCTACGAGCAGTACTTC. The encoded protein is CASSHRDRASGGSYEQYF. The V gene is TRBV6-1, the J gene TRBJ2-7; TRBD1 agrees at 9 bases. The V gene end was trimmed by 5 bases and the J gene end by 0 bases; junction bases not matched to a gene: 14. The CDR3 loop spans 18 amino acids. Germline CDR1 reads MNHNS; CDR2 reads SASEGT.

Many counts were recorded for this clonotype. V gene TRBV6-4 combines with J gene TRBJ2-3, with TRBD1 matching 8 bases. CDR1 is MRHNA and CDR2 is SNTAGT in the germline V gene. Trimming cost V 0 bases and J 4 bases; bases outside gene matches: 3. The CDR3 loop spans 15 amino acids. CDR3 nucleotides: TGTGCCAGCAGTGACTCGGAGACAGGGGCAGATACGCAGTATTTT. It translates to CASSDSETGADTQYF.

This sequence joins TRBV3-1 and TRBJ1-1; 7 bases are a match to TRBD1. V lost 1 base and J lost 6; bases outside the gene matches: 11. CDR1 LGHDT and CDR2 YNNKEL come from the germline V gene (reference sequence). The CDR3 sequence is 16 residues long. DNA for the CDR3: TGTGCCAGCAGCCAAGGACCCACCCAGGGGGACCCTGAAGCTTTCTTT. Translation gives CASSQGPTQGDPEAFF. Complete variable domain (other parts from reference TRBV3-1 and TRBJ1-1): DTAVSQTPKYLVTQMGNDKSIKCEQNLGHDTMYWYKQDSKKFLKIMFSYNNKELIINETVPNRFSPKSPDKAHLNLHINSLELGDSAVYFCASSQGPTQGDPEAFFGQGTRLTVV.

This clonotype was detected a few times. The chain couples TRBV6-1 to TRBJ2-1; D is perhaps TRBD2 (5 bases). The V and J ends lost 6 bases and 3 bases respectively, with 15 bases between them. Germline-derived CDR1 and CDR2 are MNHNS and SASEGT. The CDR3 is 15 residues long. The CDR3, as DNA: TGTGCCAGCAGGGGAGTGGACGGATACTACAATGAGCAGTTCTTC. Its translation: CASRGVDGYYNEQFF.

This clonotype was seen more than once but under ten times. This chain links TRBV6-5 with TRBJ1-2, with unresolved D. Per the germline V gene, CDR1 is MNHEY and CDR2 is SVGAGI. V gave up 0 bases and J gave up 2 bases, with 7 bases separating them. The CDR3 is made up of 14 amino acids. The CDR3 region is CASSYSSRNYGYTF. In nucleotides, the CDR3 is TGTGCCAGCAGTTACTCGTCACGGAACTATGGCTACACCTTC.

This clonotype was observed many times. This chain links TRBV7-9 with TRBJ2-5; D remains unclear. The CDR3 has 14 amino acids. Germline CDR1 and CDR2: SEHNR and FQNEAQ (reference sequence). V lost 6 bases and J 1 base, leaving 12 bases between the germline ends. CDR3 protein: CASRDHSAQETQYF. CDR3 nucleotides: TGTGCCAGCAGGGATCACTCCGCCCAAGAGACCCAGTACTTC.

CDR3 residues: CASSLSRGTSGPAVSQYF. CDR3 nucleotide sequence: TGTGCCAGCAGCCTATCCCGAGGGACTAGCGGTCCGGCGGTTAGTCAGTACTTC. The V gene is TRBV11-1, the J gene TRBJ2-4; TRBD2 matches 11 bases. The CDR3 contains 18 residues. The junction had 21 bases not matched to a gene; V was cut back by 5 bases and J by 12 bases. Germline assignment: CDR1 SGHAT and CDR2 FQDESV (reference sequence).

This chain uses TRBV20-1 with TRBJ2-3; D not resolved. Trimming took 6 bases from V and 5 from J, leaving 15 bases between them. CDR3 length: 13 amino acids. Germline CDR1 reads DFQATT; CDR2 reads SNEGSKA (reference sequence). The CDR3 bases are TGCAGTGCCGGACCCTCAAGAGTAGATACGCAGTATTTT. Its translation: CSAGPSRVDTQYF.